A single sample gave rise to the 16 T cell receptor beta chains below, sequenced in a study of cytomegalovirus exposure and HLA in healthy donors. Clones were sequenced by immunoSEQ multiplex PCR, and TCRdb holds only the in-frame ones, with some missing. The sample lists some 170,000 clones, approximately 96% occurring once. Sequenced: PBMCs. These receptors came from a woman younger than 35 in good health and CMV-seronegative.

A remark on this clone: At the DNA level, this CDR3 is encoded by other sequences in the same sample as well. The gene calls are TRBV5-4 and TRBJ1-1; D uncertain. Germline V gene data show CDR1 as SGHNT and CDR2 as YYREEE (reference sequence). The length of the CDR3 is 13 residues. Trimming took 0 bases from V and 2 from J, leaving 5 bases between them. CDR3 in amino acids: CASSLAVNTEAFF. CDR3 nucleotides: TGTGCCAGCAGCTTGGCAGTTAACACTGAAGCTTTCTTT.

V usage is TRBV4-1 and J usage is TRBJ1-2, with D possibly being TRBD1 (5 bases). Germline V CDR1 and CDR2: MGHRA, YSYEKL. This CDR3 region has 15 residues. V was pared by 1 base and J by 4 bases, with 13 bases between. The chain's CDR3 is CASSQGGGESYGYTF. Written as DNA, the CDR3 is TGCGCCAGCAGCCAAGGTGGGGGGGAGAGCTATGGCTACACCTTC.

This rearrangement joins TRBV4-1 to TRBJ1-2, with a possible D match to TRBD1 (5 bases). The V gene lost 2 bases and the J gene lost 4 bases, with 17 bases spanning the gap. Germline V gene data show CDR1 as MGHRA and CDR2 as YSYEKL. CDR3 length: 16 amino acids. DNA of the CDR3: TGCGCCAGCAGCCAAATGGAGCGGGGGATCGGCTATGGCTACACCTTC. It translates to CASSQMERGIGYGYTF.

Turning to this clone: Other DNA sequences in this specimen translate into the identical CDR3. The chain recombines TRBV2 with TRBJ2-7; D may be TRBD2 (6 bases). The germline gives CDR1 SNHLY, CDR2 FYNNEI. Trimming left V 4 bases short and J 2 bases short, with 9 bases between. The CDR3 extends over 13 amino acids. The CDR3 nucleotides are TGTGCCAGCAGTGTTTCGGGAGCCTACGAGCAGTACTTC. Translation gives CASSVSGAYEQYF.

V gene TRBV30 combines with J gene TRBJ1-5, with D tentatively TRBD1 (5 bases). V was trimmed by 0 bases and J by 6 bases, leaving 21 bases between them. CDR3 size: 17 residues. Germline lookup yields CDR1 GTSNPN and CDR2 SVGIG (reference sequence). The CDR3 loop is CAWSVRVAIQGGQPQHF. In DNA, the CDR3 is TGTGCCTGGAGTGTACGGGTCGCCATTCAGGGTGGTCAGCCCCAGCATTTT.

This CDR3 reads CASISPGQGPETQYF. CDR3 sequence (DNA): TGTGCCAGCATCAGCCCGGGACAAGGTCCCGAGACCCAGTACTTC. The genes are TRBV6-5 and TRBJ2-5, with D maybe TRBD1 (6 bases). CDR1 is MNHEY, CDR2 SVGAGI, per germline. This CDR3 is 15 amino acids long. The V and J ends lost 7 bases and 5 bases respectively, with 20 bases between them.

Comments on this clone: Its ends do not fully match the called genes, so a read error is possible. This chain joins TRBV6-5 and TRBJ2-3, with 8 positions matching TRBD2. The CDR3 length is 13 residues. The germline gives CDR1 MNHEY, CDR2 SVGAGI. The CDR3 sequence: CASSDSGLGTQYF. CDR3 nucleotide sequence: TGTGCCAGCAGTGACTCGGGACTAGGGACGCAGTATTTT.

This clone was counted a single time. V usage is TRBV5-1 and J usage is TRBJ1-1, with D perhaps matching TRBD1 (5 bases). V lost 1 base and J 3 bases, leaving 10 bases between the germline ends. The CDR3 has 14 residues. Germline assignment: CDR1 SGHRS and CDR2 YFSETQ. This CDR3 is CASSLTGGDTEAFF. CDR3 DNA: TGCGCCAGCAGCTTGACGGGGGGAGACACTGAAGCTTTCTTT.

The V and J genes are TRBV7-9 and TRBJ1-1; no clear D gene. Germline values: CDR1 SEHNR, CDR2 FQNEAQ (reference sequence). This CDR3 is built from 10 residues. V was pared by 2 bases and J by 8 bases, with 3 bases between. This CDR3 is CASSLLEAFF. The CDR3 region has the DNA TGTGCCAGCAGCTTACTAGAAGCTTTCTTT. Complete variable domain (other parts from reference TRBV7-9 and TRBJ1-1): DTGVSQNPRHKITKRGQNVTFRCDPISEHNRLYWYRQTLGQGPEFLTYFQNEAQLEKSRLLSDRFSAERPKGSFSTLEIQRTEQGDSAMYLCASSLLEAFFGQGTRLTVV.

V is TRBV9 and J is TRBJ2-7; possibly TRBD2 for D (6 bases). Germline CDR1 SGDLS, CDR2 YYNGEE. CDR3 length: 15 amino acids. Trimming cost V 3 bases and J 0 bases, with 13 bases left between them. The CDR3 loop reads CASSDRDSSSYEQYF. The DNA for the CDR3 is TGTGCCAGCAGCGACCGGGACTCGAGCTCCTACGAGCAGTACTTC.

The J gene is TRBJ1-3, the V gene TRBV6-5, with a tentative D call TRBD1 (5 bases). This CDR3 has 15 residues. The germline V gene has CDR1 MNHEY and CDR2 SVGAGI. Deletions cut 8 bases from V and 1 base from J, with 15 bases between. CDR3 residues: CASGPRTPSGNTIYF. The CDR3 nucleotides are TGTGCCAGCGGGCCGCGGACACCGTCTGGAAACACCATATATTTT.

The V and J genes are TRBV5-8 and TRBJ1-1, with D possibly matching TRBD1 (6 bases). This CDR3 comprises 15 residues. V was shortened by 0 bases and J by 1 base, with 10 bases between the two germline ends. CDR1 and CDR2 from the germline V gene are SGHTS and YDEGEE. CDR3 in amino acids: CASSLGGHRNTEAFF. The CDR3 region has the DNA TGTGCCAGCAGCTTGGGGGGACACAGGAACACTGAAGCTTTCTTT.

The chain links TRBV12-5 to TRBJ2-1; TRBD1 matches at 7 bases. This CDR3 spans 14 amino acids. The J segment lost 10 bases and the V segment lost 7 bases, leaving 13 bases of the junction unmatched. CDR1 and CDR2 from the germline V gene are LGHNT and FRNRAP. This chain's CDR3 is CASDTGVGIQEQFF. CDR3 nucleotide sequence: TGTGCTAGTGATACAGGGGTTGGCATCCAGGAGCAGTTCTTC.

V is TRBV7-9 and J is TRBJ2-3; a possible D gene is TRBD1 (6 bases). The CDR3 is made up of 14 amino acids. CDR1 and CDR2 (germline): SEHNR, FQNEAQ (reference sequence). Trimming removed 4 bases at V and 4 bases at J, with 12 bases between. Here the CDR3 DNA reads TGTGCCAGCAGCTCCGACAGGAGGCCAGATACGCAGTATTTT. It yields the protein CASSSDRRPDTQYF.

The gene calls are TRBV27 and TRBJ1-1; 7 bases align to TRBD1. V lost 4 bases and J lost 5; bases outside the gene matches: 1. Germline V gene data show CDR1 as MNHEY and CDR2 as SMNVEV (reference sequence). The length of the CDR3 is 12 residues. The CDR3 is CASSWTGTEAFF. CDR3 nucleotides: TGTGCCAGCAGTTGGACAGGAACTGAAGCTTTCTTT.

This clone showed up just a few times. This sequence joins TRBV14 and TRBJ1-2, with D perhaps TRBD1 (5 bases). Germline CDR1 SGHDN, CDR2 FVKESK. The V and J ends lost 0 bases and 8 bases respectively, with 16 bases between them. The CDR3 spans 15 residues. DNA for the CDR3: TGTGCCAGCAGCCAAGATTCAGGAAGGGGCTCGGGCTACACCTTC. Translating gives CASSQDSGRGSGYTF. Using reference TRBV14 and TRBJ1-2 for the parts outside the CDR3, the full variable domain is EAGVTQFPSHSVIEKGQTVTLRCDPISGHDNLYWYRRVMGKEIKFLLHFVKESKQDESGMPNNRFLAERTGGTYSTLKVQPAELEDSGVYFCASSQDSGRGSGYTFGSGTRLTVV.